Listed here are 21 T cell receptor beta chains from one sample, sequenced in a study of blood T cell repertoires in COVID-19. Sequencing used immunoSEQ multiplex PCR; TCRdb keeps in-frame clones, though not all of them. Of 150,000 to 200,000 clones listed, 65% to 80% were seen once; the top ten hold less than 20%. The sequenced sample consisted of PBMCs or T cells enriched from blood (not recorded which). These receptors were taken from a woman between 50 and 59 years old with acute COVID-19.

The chain has TRBV5-1 and TRBJ1-1; D is unresolved. V was trimmed by 0 bases and J by 2 bases, leaving 14 bases between them. CDR1 is SGHRS and CDR2 is YFSETQ in the germline V gene. The CDR3 runs 16 residues. CDR3 amino acids: CASSLAPRGYNTEAFF. CDR3 sequence (DNA): TGCGCCAGCAGCTTGGCCCCACGAGGGTACAACACTGAAGCTTTCTTT. The full variable domain, in which reference TRBV5-1 and TRBJ1-1 provide the parts outside the CDR3, is KAGVTQTPRYLIKTRGQQVTLSCSPISGHRSVSWYQQTPGQGLQFLFEYFSETQRNKGNFPGRFSGRQFSNSRSEMNVSTLELGDSALYLCASSLAPRGYNTEAFFGQGTRLTVV.

This clone was picked up many times. The chain employs TRBV4-2 and TRBJ2-1; 8 bases map to TRBD2. The CDR3 is 16 amino acids. The germline V gene encodes CDR1 LGHNA and CDR2 YNFKEQ. V lost 4 bases, J lost 1 base, and 6 bases stayed unmatched. CDR3 coding DNA: TGTGCCAGCAGCCCCAGTAGCGGGGCTTCCTACAATGAGCAGTTCTTC. Amino acids: CASSPSSGASYNEQFF.

J is TRBJ2-5 and V is TRBV28; 12 positions agree with TRBD2. The J segment lost 5 bases and the V segment lost 3 bases, leaving 16 bases of the junction unmatched. The CDR3 totals 19 residues. The germline V gene encodes CDR1 MDHEN and CDR2 SYDVKM. The chain's CDR3 is CASSLYTSGGPGEFETQYF. CDR3 bases: TGTGCCAGCAGTTTGTATACTAGCGGGGGGCCTGGTGAGTTTGAGACCCAGTACTTC.

The J gene is TRBJ2-3, the V gene TRBV30; TRBD2 might be the D (5 bases). V was shortened by 0 bases and J by 4 bases, with 8 bases between the two germline ends. Germline loops: CDR1 GTSNPN, CDR2 SVGIG (reference sequence). This CDR3 contains 13 residues. The CDR3: CAWSVRGPDTQYF. The CDR3 DNA is TGTGCCTGGAGTGTACGGGGTCCAGATACGCAGTATTTT.

This sequence joins TRBV28 and TRBJ1-4; 8 bases align to TRBD1. Looked up from germline, CDR1 is MDHEN and CDR2 is SYDVKM. The CDR3 spans 14 residues. With V trimmed by 6 bases and J by 7 bases, 7 bases remained unmatched. Here the CDR3 DNA reads TGTGCCAGCAGCCGCGACAGGGGACCTGAAAAACTGTTTTTT. It encodes CASSRDRGPEKLFF. The full variable domain, its missing parts supplied by reference TRBV28 and TRBJ1-4, is DVKVTQSSRYLVKRTGEKVFLECVQDMDHENMFWYRQDPGLGLRLIYFSYDVKMKEKGDIPEGYSVSREKKERFSLILESASTNQTSMYLCASSRDRGPEKLFFGSGTQLSVL.

This chain uses TRBV28 with TRBJ1-3; 7 bases agree with TRBD1. Germline trimming cut 2 bases from V and 0 bases from J; bases unmatched to any gene: 4. The germline CDR1 and CDR2 sequences are MDHEN and SYDVKM. This CDR3 is built from 16 residues. Here the CDR3 DNA reads TGTGCCAGCAGTTTACCCGGACAGGCCTCTGGAAACACCATATATTTT. Protein sequence: CASSLPGQASGNTIYF.

This rearrangement joins TRBV7-8 to TRBJ1-2, with D maybe TRBD1 (6 bases). Trimming removed 4 bases at V and 6 bases at J, with 18 bases between. The CDR3 consists of 15 residues. CDR1 is SGHVS and CDR2 is FQNEAQ in the germline V gene. CDR3 sequence: CASSSGTGQADGYTF. The CDR3 region has the DNA TGTGCCAGCAGCTCAGGGACGGGACAAGCCGATGGCTACACCTTC.

The chain is built from TRBV4-2 and TRBJ2-1; D perhaps matches TRBD2 (7 bases). The CDR3 consists of 18 residues. V was clipped by 3 bases and J by 5 bases, with 23 bases between them. Germline CDR1 reads LGHNA; CDR2 reads YNFKEQ. CDR3 loop: CASSQEPTGGPLNNEQFF. The CDR3 region has the DNA TGTGCCAGCAGCCAGGAACCCACGGGGGGCCCCCTTAACAATGAGCAGTTCTTC.

The rearrangement links TRBV5-1 to TRBJ2-2; D unclear. Per the germline V gene, CDR1 is SGHRS and CDR2 is YFSETQ. The CDR3 covers 13 residues. V was trimmed by 2 bases and J by 5 bases, leaving 7 bases between them. The CDR3 protein is CASSLVRTGELFF. CDR3 DNA: TGCGCCAGCAGCTTAGTTCGGACCGGGGAGCTGTTTTTT.

This clone is a singleton in its sample. The J gene is TRBJ2-5, the V gene TRBV6-5; no clear D gene. This CDR3 spans 14 amino acids. Germline assignment: CDR1 MNHEY and CDR2 SVGAGI. V dropped 6 bases and J dropped 1 base, with 12 bases sitting between them. The CDR3 here is CASRRNPGQETQYF. The CDR3 nucleotides read TGTGCCAGCAGGCGCAACCCTGGCCAAGAGACCCAGTACTTC.

The gene calls are TRBV27 and TRBJ2-2; possibly TRBD1 for D (5 bases). In germline, CDR1 is MNHEY, CDR2 SMNVEV (reference sequence). This CDR3 contains 15 residues. V was trimmed by 5 bases and J by 6 bases, leaving 16 bases between them. DNA for the CDR3: TGTGCCAGCAGTCCCAGACAGCTAGGGGCCGGGGAGCTGTTTTTT. Translating gives CASSPRQLGAGELFF.

This sequence joins TRBV6-4 and TRBJ2-1; TRBD2 matches at 10 bases. Unmatched junction bases numbered 0, after V lost 4 bases and J lost 0 bases. Germline V CDR1 and CDR2: MRHNA, SNTAGT. CDR3 length equals 15 residues. DNA for the CDR3: TGTGCCAGCAGTGTAGCGGGGGGCTCCTACAATGAGCAGTTCTTC. This codes for CASSVAGGSYNEQFF.

The chain uses TRBV24-1 and TRBJ2-3; D call uncertain. V dropped 7 bases and J dropped 0 bases, with 10 bases sitting between them. Looked up from germline, CDR1 is KGHDR and CDR2 is SFDVKD. This CDR3 has 14 amino acids. The CDR3 region is CATSPPVSTDTQYF. As DNA, the CDR3 is TGTGCCACCAGCCCGCCGGTGAGCACAGATACGCAGTATTTT.

The chain has TRBV2 and TRBJ1-2; 8 bases match TRBD1. Germline CDR1 and CDR2: SNHLY and FYNNEI. The CDR3 totals 15 residues. Trimming at V came to 7 bases and at J to 4 bases, leaving 11 bases not matched to a gene. Written as DNA, the CDR3 is TGTGCCAGCACGGGCGGCAGGGGGCGCTCCTATGGCTACACCTTC. Translating it yields CASTGGRGRSYGYTF. The whole variable domain, filled in from reference TRBV2 and TRBJ1-2, reads EPEVTQTPSHQVTQMGQEVILRCVPISNHLYFYWYRQILGQKVEFLVSFYNNEISEKSEIFDDQFSVERPDGSNFTLKIRSTKLEDSAMYFCASTGGRGRSYGYTFGSGTRLTVV.

The chain is built from TRBV24-1 and TRBJ1-2; D not certain. This CDR3 region has 12 residues. Germline CDR1 and CDR2: KGHDR and SFDVKD. The V end lost 3 bases, the J end lost 8 bases, and 9 bases lay between the germline ends. CDR3 protein: CATSDPPRGYTF. The DNA of the CDR3 is TGTGCCACCAGTGATCCGCCCCGGGGCTACACCTTC.

The chain joins TRBV28 to TRBJ2-6; the match to TRBD2 covers 7 bases. V was pared by 11 bases and J by 0 bases, with 16 bases of the junction left unmatched. This CDR3 is built from 18 residues. The V gene's germline CDR1 is MDHEN and CDR2 SYDVKM. CDR3 DNA: TGTGCCCCACGCCCCCGCGCGAGCGGGGCCTCTGGGGCCAACGTCCTGACTTTC. Its protein product is CAPRPRASGASGANVLTF.

The chain joins TRBV10-3 to TRBJ2-7, with 9 positions matching TRBD1. Germline CDR1 reads ENHRY; CDR2 reads SYGVKD. With V trimmed by 3 bases and J by 6 bases, 9 bases remained unmatched. This CDR3 region has 15 residues. The DNA of the CDR3 is TGTGCCATCAGTGAAGGGTGGGACAGGGCTGGCGAGCAGTACGTC. This sequence encodes CAISEGWDRAGEQYV.

The chain recombines TRBV6-4 with TRBJ2-1, with D uncertain. The V gene's germline CDR1 is MRHNA and CDR2 SNTAGT. V lost 5 bases, J lost 7 bases, and 12 bases lay in between. This CDR3 is 13 amino acids long. CDR3 DNA sequence: TGTGCCAGCAGTAACGACCTAGTGAATGAGCAGTTCTTC. This gives the protein CASSNDLVNEQFF.

The V gene is TRBV6-1, the J gene TRBJ1-2; TRBD1 might be the D (6 bases). CDR1 and CDR2 from the germline V gene are MNHNS and SASEGT. This CDR3 is built from 14 residues. V lost 0 bases to trimming and J lost 8 bases, with 13 bases between them. CDR3 region: CASSEARGAGGYTF. Here the CDR3 DNA reads TGTGCCAGCAGTGAAGCACGGGGGGCTGGAGGCTACACCTTC.

V usage is TRBV12-3 or TRBV12-4 and J usage is TRBJ1-2, with D unresolved. Trimming cost V 5 bases and J 2 bases, with 6 bases left between them. The CDR3 is 12 amino acids. The CDR3 bases are TGTGCCAGCAGTCCTCAGAACTATGGCTACACCTTC. This gives the protein CASSPQNYGYTF.

V gene TRBV6-1 combines with J gene TRBJ1-5; D might be TRBD1 (5 bases). Trimming cost V 3 bases and J 6 bases, with 15 bases left between them. The CDR3 extends over 15 amino acids. In germline, CDR1 is MNHNS, CDR2 SASEGT. In DNA form, the CDR3 reads TGTGCCAGCAGTGACGGTCAGGGCCAAGGTCAGCCCCAGCATTTT. Its translation is CASSDGQGQGQPQHF.